One sample yielded the 9 T cell receptor beta chains listed below, sequenced in a study of blood T cell repertoires in COVID-19 (dated by TCRdb to 2019 to 2021). The library relied on the immunoSEQ multiplex PCR assay. Imported from immuneACCESS, the table was reduced by TCRdb to in-frame sequences with V and J called. These copies leave out some clones; in studies compared against another copy, an unresolved V gene accounts for under half, and the cause of the remainder is not known. The sample profile shows 450,000 or so clones; approximately 90% of them were found once. Together, the top ten hold roughly 0.78% of the sample. The specimen was peripheral blood. The source is a man younger than 35 with COVID-19, enrolled during active disease.

CDR3 bases: TGTGCCACCAGTGACACGACAGGGGGCTACAATGAGCAGTTCTTC. As protein: CATSDTTGGYNEQFF. The chain recombines TRBV24-1 with TRBJ2-1, with 9 bases fitting TRBD1. Germline values: CDR1 KGHDR, CDR2 SFDVKD. Trimming cost V 4 bases and J 3 bases; bases outside gene matches: 3. The CDR3 runs to 15 residues.

The rearrangement links TRBV5-1 to TRBJ2-5; TRBD2 aligns across 9 bases. Germline V lookup: CDR1 SGHRS, CDR2 YFSETQ. CDR3 size: 16 residues. The J segment lost 5 bases and the V segment lost 4 bases, leaving 12 bases of the junction unmatched. CDR3 DNA: TGCGCCAGCAGCCTCAGGGTAGCGGGAGCTCGGGAGACCCAGTACTTC. Residues: CASSLRVAGARETQYF.

The chain carries TRBV2 and TRBJ2-3, with D tentatively TRBD2 (5 bases). V gave up 6 bases and J gave up 2 bases, with 15 bases separating them. Per germline, CDR1 SNHLY and CDR2 FYNNEI. This CDR3 is 15 amino acids long. DNA for the CDR3: TGTGCCAGCAGCCTACTAGGGTTCGTCACAGATACGCAGTATTTT. Protein product: CASSLLGFVTDTQYF.

The DNA of the CDR3 is TGTGCCAGCAGCCAAACAGGGACCGATCAGCCCCAGCATTTT. Translated: CASSQTGTDQPQHF. The chain links TRBV4-2 to TRBJ1-5; D perhaps matches TRBD1 (6 bases). CDR3 length equals 14 residues. The V gene's germline CDR1 is LGHNA and CDR2 YNFKEQ. V gave up 2 bases and J gave up 5 bases, with 10 bases separating them.

The V and J genes are TRBV28 and TRBJ2-1, with TRBD1 as a possible D gene (5 bases). The CDR3 covers 14 residues. Germline CDR1 is MDHEN and CDR2 is SYDVKM. Trimming took off 3 bases at V and 6 bases at J, with 12 bases between the two ends. In nucleotides, the CDR3 is TGTGCCAGCAGTTTTGGGGCCTCCCCCAATGAGCAGTTCTTC. Protein product: CASSFGASPNEQFF.

The J gene is TRBJ2-6, the V gene TRBV27; tentative D call: TRBD1 (6 bases). CDR1 and CDR2 from the germline V gene are MNHEY and SMNVEV (reference sequence). V lost 5 bases and J lost 1, with 18 bases in between. The CDR3 runs 18 residues. In DNA, the CDR3 is TGTGCCAGCAGTCAAGGAACAGGGAAGCCTTCTGGGGCCAACGTCCTGACTTTC. Translation gives CASSQGTGKPSGANVLTF.

The CDR3 protein is CASSMFLAGWGTGELFF. In DNA form, the CDR3 reads TGTGCCAGTAGTATGTTTCTAGCGGGATGGGGCACCGGGGAGCTGTTTTTT. The chain uses TRBV19 and TRBJ2-2, with TRBD2 matching over 9 bases. Germline CDR1 is LNHDA and CDR2 is SQIVND (reference sequence). This CDR3 has 17 amino acids. V lost 3 bases to trimming and J lost 4 bases; unmatched junction nucleotides: 9.

The V call is TRBV5-1, the J call TRBJ1-2, with D unresolved. Trimming stripped 4 bases from V and 4 bases from J, with 11 bases between. The CDR3 is made up of 13 amino acids. CDR1 and CDR2 from the germline V gene are SGHRS and YFSETQ. This chain's CDR3 is CASSIDIIYGYTF. The CDR3 region has the DNA TGCGCCAGCAGCATTGACATTATCTATGGCTACACCTTC.

The chain recombines TRBV13 with TRBJ2-1; TRBD2 agrees at 10 bases. CDR3 size: 12 residues. Germline CDR1 PRHDT, CDR2 FYEKMQ (reference sequence). V lost 3 bases and J lost 15; bases outside the gene matches: 5. The CDR3 sequence is CASSLGLAPLFF. CDR3 bases: TGTGCCAGCAGCTTGGGACTAGCGCCGCTGTTCTTC.